This TCR beta chain originates from a study of shared clonotypes between healthy human individuals. A few counts support this clone. From germline, CDR1 is SEHNR and CDR2 FQNEAQ (reference sequence). Trimming removed 3 bases at V and 7 bases at J, with 6 bases between. This CDR3 has 11 amino acids. Some clones are missing from TCRdb's copy, which holds only in-frame ones; the method was immunoSEQ multiplex PCR. The repertoire holds some 1.4 million clones, with roughly 97% as singletons. The chain uses TRBV7-9 and TRBJ1-2; D gene ambiguous. This sequence was found in a man aged 25 to 40 in good health. Sequenced material: naive CD4+ T cells sorted from blood. Subset meaning: CD45RA+ positively selected. CDR3 nucleotides: TGTGCCAGCAGCTTGGATCGTGGCTACACCTTC. It yields the protein CASSLDRGYTF.